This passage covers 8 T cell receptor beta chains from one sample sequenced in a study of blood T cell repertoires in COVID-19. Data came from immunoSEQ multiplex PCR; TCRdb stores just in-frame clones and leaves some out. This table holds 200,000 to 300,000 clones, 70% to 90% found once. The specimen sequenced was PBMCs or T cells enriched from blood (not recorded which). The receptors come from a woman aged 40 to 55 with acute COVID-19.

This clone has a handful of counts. The CDR3: CASSRRTSGSRVGELFF. CDR3 nucleotide sequence: TGTGCCAGCAGTCGAAGGACTAGCGGGAGTCGGGTCGGGGAGCTGTTTTTT. This chain joins TRBV6-6 and TRBJ2-2; 13 bases are a match to TRBD2. Germline loops: CDR1 MNHNY, CDR2 SVGAGI (reference sequence). The CDR3 totals 17 residues. J gave up 7 bases and V 5 bases, and 10 bases lay outside the gene matches.

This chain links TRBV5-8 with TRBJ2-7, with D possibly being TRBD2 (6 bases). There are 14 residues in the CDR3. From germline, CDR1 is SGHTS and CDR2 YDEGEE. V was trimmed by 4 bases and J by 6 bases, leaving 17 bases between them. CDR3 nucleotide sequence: TGTGCCAGCAGCCGCGGGACCGGCTGGATCGAGCAGTACGTC. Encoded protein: CASSRGTGWIEQYV.

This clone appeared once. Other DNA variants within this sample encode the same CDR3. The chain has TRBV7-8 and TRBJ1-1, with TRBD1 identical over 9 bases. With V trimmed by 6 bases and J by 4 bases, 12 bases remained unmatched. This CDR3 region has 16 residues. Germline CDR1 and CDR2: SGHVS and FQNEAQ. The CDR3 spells CASSRWDREATTEAFF. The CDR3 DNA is TGTGCCAGCAGTCGGTGGGACAGGGAGGCGACCACTGAAGCTTTCTTT.

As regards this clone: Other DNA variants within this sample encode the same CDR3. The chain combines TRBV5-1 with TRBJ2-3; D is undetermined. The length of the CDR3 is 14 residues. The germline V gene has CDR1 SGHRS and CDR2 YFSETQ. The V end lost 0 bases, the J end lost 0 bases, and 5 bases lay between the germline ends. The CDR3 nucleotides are TGCGCCAGCAGCTTGGGAACAAGCACAGATACGCAGTATTTT. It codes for CASSLGTSTDTQYF.

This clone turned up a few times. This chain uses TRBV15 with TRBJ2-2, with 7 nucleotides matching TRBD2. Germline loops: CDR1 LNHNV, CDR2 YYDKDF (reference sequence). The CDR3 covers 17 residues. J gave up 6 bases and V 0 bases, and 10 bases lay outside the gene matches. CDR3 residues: CATSRDLAAGVAGELFF. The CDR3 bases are TGTGCCACCAGCAGAGATTTAGCGGCGGGAGTGGCCGGGGAGCTGTTTTTT.

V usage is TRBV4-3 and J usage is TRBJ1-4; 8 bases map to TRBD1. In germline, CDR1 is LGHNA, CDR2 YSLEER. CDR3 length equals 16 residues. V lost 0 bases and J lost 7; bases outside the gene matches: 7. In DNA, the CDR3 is TGCGCCAGCAGCCAAGAAGGACAGGGTCTTGTTGAAAAACTGTTTTTT. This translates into CASSQEGQGLVEKLFF.

This chain's CDR3 is CASSSVNNSPLHF. For the CDR3, the DNA is TGTGCCAGCAGTTCTGTTAATAATTCACCCCTCCACTTT. J is TRBJ1-6 and V is TRBV12-3 or TRBV12-4; no definite D call. Trimming pared 4 bases from V and 5 bases from J, leaving 6 bases between. The CDR3 spans 13 residues.

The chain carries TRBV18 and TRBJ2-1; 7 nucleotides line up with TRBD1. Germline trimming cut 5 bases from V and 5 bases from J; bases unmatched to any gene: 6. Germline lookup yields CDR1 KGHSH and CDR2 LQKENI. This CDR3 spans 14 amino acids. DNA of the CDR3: TGTGCCAGCTCAACCCCGACAGGGAACAATGAGCAGTTCTTC. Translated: CASSTPTGNNEQFF.